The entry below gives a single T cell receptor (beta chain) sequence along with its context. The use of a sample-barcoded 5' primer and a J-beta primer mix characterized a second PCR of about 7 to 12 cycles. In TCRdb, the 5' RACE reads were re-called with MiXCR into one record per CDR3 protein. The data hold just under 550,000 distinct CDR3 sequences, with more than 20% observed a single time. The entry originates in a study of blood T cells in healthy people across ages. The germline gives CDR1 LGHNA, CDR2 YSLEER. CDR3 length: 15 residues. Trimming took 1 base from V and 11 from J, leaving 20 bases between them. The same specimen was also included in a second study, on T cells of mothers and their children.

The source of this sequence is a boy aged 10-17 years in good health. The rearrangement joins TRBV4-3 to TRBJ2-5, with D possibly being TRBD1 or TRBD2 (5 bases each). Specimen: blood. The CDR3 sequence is CASSQVLNGVGEQYF. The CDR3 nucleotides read TGCGCCAGCAGCCAAGTATTAAACGGGGTAGGGGAGCAGTACTTC.